The table lists the clone carrying this TCR beta chain with a few counts. The record originates from a study of T cell changes during pregnancy in multiple sclerosis. Trimming removed 5 bases at V and 0 bases at J, with 13 bases between. Germline-derived CDR1 and CDR2 are LNHDA and SQIVND (reference sequence). CDR3 length: 15 amino acids. This table comes from immunoSEQ multiplex PCR, and its TCRdb copy is limited to in-frame clones, with some not included. The repertoire has about 100,000 clones, roughly 90% of them found once; the top ten carry 1.9%. The sequences come from peripheral blood, collected after pregnancy. The source of this sequence is a female donor with multiple sclerosis, enrolled in a pregnancy study. The chain employs TRBV19 and TRBJ1-1; D might be TRBD1 (6 bases). The CDR3 protein is CASSWAGAVNTEAFF. CDR3 bases: TGTGCCAGTAGTTGGGCAGGGGCCGTGAACACTGAAGCTTTCTTT.